This TCR beta chain appears in the sequencing data of a study of spatial heterogeneity in lung cancer. This clonotype has at least ten counts. Sample time point: sample taken at primary tumor resection. Whole RNA obtained from tumor, nontumor lung or frozen PBMC underwent sequencing without sorting. A single record per CDR3 protein comes from TCRdb applying MiXCR to the 5' RACE reads. Of 40,000 to 50,000 distinct CDR3 sequences in the sample, roughly an eighth are singletons; the top ten hold 50% to 65%. V dropped 8 bases and J dropped 7 bases, with 12 bases sitting between them. The CDR3 is 12 amino acids. The germline V gene has CDR1 MDHEN and CDR2 SYDVKM.

This clonotype was sampled from a male donor with early-stage non-small cell lung cancer. The rearrangement uses TRBV28 and TRBJ1-5; no clear D. Sequences were derived from PBMCs, sampled at surgery. CDR3 bases: TGTGCCAGCGTATCGCTTAACCAGCCCCAGCATTTT. This codes for CASVSLNQPQHF.